This paragraph reports one T cell receptor (beta chain). Its antigen is unknown. This sample was included in a study of shared clonotypes between healthy human individuals. Study findings and constraints: Sampling involved blood alone; tissue repertoires likely differ. Between a handful of donors, naive CD4 clonotypes were shared at a level of about 5%.

Splitting of CD4+ cells produced CD45RA+ naive and CD45RA-negative memory subsets. Germline values: CDR1 MDHEN, CDR2 SYDVKM. V was trimmed by 5 bases and J by 5 bases, leaving 4 bases between them. This CDR3 is built from 12 residues. The authors ran the assay at deep level. Some clones are missing from TCRdb's copy, which holds only in-frame ones; the method was immunoSEQ multiplex PCR. The data contain roughly 500,000 clones, 90% to 97% of them seen just once; the ten biggest clones take up 0.06%. The specimen sequenced was naive CD4+ T cells sorted from blood. Documented subset: CD45RA+ positively selected. This rearrangement joins TRBV28 to TRBJ1-6; D gene unclear. This sequence was found in a woman aged 25-40 years in good health. CDR3: CASSSNNSPLHF. CDR3 in DNA: TGTGCCAGCAGTAGTAATAATTCACCCCTCCACTTT.